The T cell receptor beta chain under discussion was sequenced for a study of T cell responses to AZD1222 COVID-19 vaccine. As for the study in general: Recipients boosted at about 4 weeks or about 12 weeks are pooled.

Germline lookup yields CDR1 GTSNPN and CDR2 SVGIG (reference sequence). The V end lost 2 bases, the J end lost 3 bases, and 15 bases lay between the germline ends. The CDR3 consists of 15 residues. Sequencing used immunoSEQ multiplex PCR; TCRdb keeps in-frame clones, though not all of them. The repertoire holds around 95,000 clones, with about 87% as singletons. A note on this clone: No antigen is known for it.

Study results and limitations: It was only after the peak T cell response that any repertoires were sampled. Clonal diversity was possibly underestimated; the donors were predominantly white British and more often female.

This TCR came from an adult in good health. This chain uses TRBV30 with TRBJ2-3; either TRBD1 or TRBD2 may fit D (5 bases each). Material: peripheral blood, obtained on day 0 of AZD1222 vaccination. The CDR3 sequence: CAWSKGTSLTDTQYF. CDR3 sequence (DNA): TGTGCCTGGAGTAAAGGGACGTCGTTGACAGATACGCAGTATTTT.